The 8 T cell receptor beta chains reported below all come from one sample, sequenced in a study of cytomegalovirus exposure and HLA in healthy donors. Assay used: immunoSEQ multiplex PCR; TCRdb lists only in-frame clones, some missing. The repertoire holds tens of thousands of clones, with approximately 95% as singletons. Specimen: PBMCs. These receptors all come from a man between 18 and 29 years old in good health and CMV-seronegative.

The rearrangement links TRBV4-2 to TRBJ1-2; TRBD1 matches 9 bases. Losses at the gene ends were 0 bases for V and 6 bases for J; bases not matched to a gene: 8. Germline V gene sequence: CDR1 LGHNA, CDR2 YNFKEQ. This CDR3 spans 16 amino acids. CDR3 DNA sequence: TGTGCCAGCAGCCAAGAAAGAGGACAGGGGTGGGATGGCTACACCTTC. As protein: CASSQERGQGWDGYTF.

J is TRBJ1-1 and V is TRBV7-2, with TRBD1 matching over 8 bases. V lost 5 bases and J lost 5; bases outside the gene matches: 7. CDR1 SGHTA and CDR2 FQGNSA come from the germline V gene. The CDR3 consists of 14 residues. DNA of the CDR3: TGTGCCAGCAGCCTAACAGGGGGGCGGACTGAAGCTTTCTTT. Translated: CASSLTGGRTEAFF.

This chain connects TRBV6-5 to TRBJ2-7; D perhaps matches TRBD1 (5 bases). The length of the CDR3 is 14 residues. Trimming left V 6 bases short and J 2 bases short, with 14 bases between. The germline gives CDR1 MNHEY, CDR2 SVGAGI. The DNA for the CDR3 is TGTGCCAGCAGCTACGCCCAGGGTACCTACGAGCAGTACTTC. Its translation: CASSYAQGTYEQYF.

V usage is TRBV27 and J usage is TRBJ2-5; the D gene is possibly TRBD2 (5 bases). Trimming left V 4 bases short and J 5 bases short, with 14 bases between. CDR1 and CDR2 from the germline V gene are MNHEY and SMNVEV (reference sequence). CDR3 size: 14 residues. The CDR3 DNA follows: TGTGCCAGCAGTTCCCGGGGTTTTGTGGAGACCCAGTACTTC. It encodes CASSSRGFVETQYF.

The chain couples TRBV5-4 to TRBJ2-5; D is ambiguous. Between the trimmed V and J ends, which lost 2 bases and 0 bases, there was a span of 8 bases. There are 14 residues in the CDR3. Germline loops: CDR1 SGHNT, CDR2 YYREEE (reference sequence). The CDR3 region is CASSLVNNQETQYF. Written as DNA, the CDR3 is TGTGCCAGCAGCTTAGTTAACAACCAAGAGACCCAGTACTTC.

CDR3 DNA sequence: TGTGCCAGCAGCGTAGTTACAGACACCGGGGAGCTGTTTTTT. It codes for CASSVVTDTGELFF. This chain uses TRBV9 with TRBJ2-2; D is uncertain. Per germline, CDR1 SGDLS and CDR2 YYNGEE. V was clipped by 0 bases and J by 3 bases, with 6 bases between them. This CDR3 spans 14 amino acids.

The rearrangement uses TRBV27 and TRBJ2-2, with D maybe TRBD2 (6 bases). The V end lost 2 bases, the J end lost 11 bases, and 12 bases lay between the germline ends. Germline loops: CDR1 MNHEY, CDR2 SMNVEV (reference sequence). The CDR3 runs to 13 residues. The DNA of the CDR3 is TGTGCCAGCAGTTTAAAGGAGGGGCTCGAGCTGTTTTTT. This sequence encodes CASSLKEGLELFF.

The chain is built from TRBV5-1 and TRBJ2-1, with 7 nucleotides matching TRBD1. The CDR3 sequence is 15 residues long. The trim removed 2 bases at V and 6 bases at J, leaving 8 bases unmatched. In germline, CDR1 is SGHRS, CDR2 YFSETQ. CDR3 nucleotide sequence: TGCGCCAGCAGCTTAAACAGGGCAGGGGGCAATGAGCAGTTCTTC. This gives the protein CASSLNRAGGNEQFF.